Following are 26 T cell receptor beta chains from one sample sequenced in a study of blood T cell repertoires in COVID-19 (dated by TCRdb to 2018 to 2020). To prepare the library, the immunoSEQ multiplex PCR assay was applied. TCRdb re-hosts the immuneACCESS table, in-frame sequences only. Its copies lack some clones; in the studies checked, an unresolved V gene accounts for under half of them, and the cause for the rest is not known. The sample table contains 40,000 to 55,000 clones; only one count was recorded for around 84% of them. Of the sample, 2.5% falls within the top ten clones. Input material: peripheral blood. These TCRs come from a man aged 45 to 65 with acute or convalescent COVID-19.

This sequence joins TRBV6-1 and TRBJ2-1, with 9 nucleotides matching TRBD2. Germline CDR1 and CDR2: MNHNS and SASEGT. The CDR3 is made up of 15 amino acids. The junction had 4 bases not matched to a gene; V was cut back by 3 bases and J by 4 bases. CDR3 nucleotide sequence: TGTGCCAGCAGTGATAGTAGCGGGAGTTACAATGAGCAGTTCTTC. It is translated as CASSDSSGSYNEQFF.

The chain recombines TRBV5-1 with TRBJ2-2; 8 bases map to TRBD1. The CDR3 is made up of 14 amino acids. The V and J ends lost 4 bases and 5 bases, in that order; junction bases with no gene match: 4. Looked up from germline, CDR1 is SGHRS and CDR2 is YFSETQ. This CDR3 is CASSLTGETGELFF. CDR3 nucleotide sequence: TGCGCCAGCAGCCTGACAGGGGAAACCGGGGAGCTGTTTTTT.

This chain uses TRBV11-2 with TRBJ2-5, with TRBD1 matching over 10 bases. Germline CDR1 is SGHAT and CDR2 is FQNNGV. This CDR3 comprises 15 residues. J gave up 2 bases and V 1 base, and 1 base lay outside the gene matches. CDR3 coding DNA: TGTGCCAGCAGCTTAGGGACAGGGGGTCAAGAGACCCAGTACTTC. Protein product: CASSLGTGGQETQYF.

The gene calls are TRBV6-1 and TRBJ1-5; D remains unclear. The CDR3 consists of 13 residues. Germline V gene lookup returns CDR1 MNHNS and CDR2 SASEGT. The V gene lost 1 base and the J gene lost 5 bases, with 6 bases spanning the gap. The CDR3 DNA reads as TGTGCCAGCAGTGAAGACACCCATCAGCCCCAGCATTTT. This encodes CASSEDTHQPQHF.

The chain has TRBV5-6 and TRBJ2-1; 9 positions match TRBD2. The CDR3 contains 17 residues. The V gene's germline CDR1 is SGHDT and CDR2 YYEEEE. J was trimmed by 0 bases and V by 2 bases; bases with no gene match: 6. The CDR3 DNA sequence: TGTGCCAGCAGCTTAGGTAGCGGGAGTGACTCCTACAATGAGCAGTTCTTC. Encoded protein: CASSLGSGSDSYNEQFF.

The chain uses TRBV3-1 (or the pseudogene TRBV3-2) and TRBJ1-5; weak D call: TRBD1 (6 bases). CDR3 length: 14 residues. CDR1 and CDR2 (germline): LGHDT, YNNKEL (reference sequence). V was shortened by 1 base and J by 4 bases, with 8 bases between the two germline ends. CDR3 region: CASSQGTANQPQHF. The CDR3 DNA sequence: TGTGCCAGCAGCCAAGGGACAGCTAATCAGCCCCAGCATTTT.

This clone turned up a few times. The rearrangement links TRBV3-1 (or the pseudogene TRBV3-2) to TRBJ1-4, with D possibly TRBD1 on 6 matching bases. Germline CDR1 and CDR2: LGHDT and YNNKEL (reference sequence). V was pared by 5 bases and J by 8 bases, with 15 bases between. There are 14 residues in the CDR3. This chain's CDR3 is CASSSGGLREKLFF. CDR3 DNA sequence: TGTGCCAGCAGCAGCGGGGGCCTTAGGGAAAAACTGTTTTTT.

The CDR3 DNA sequence: TGTGCCAGCAGCCGAACCGGGACATTGAACACTGAAGCTTTCTTT. It translates to CASSRTGTLNTEAFF. The chain couples TRBV7-9 to TRBJ1-1, with a possible D match to TRBD1 (6 bases). The CDR3 consists of 15 residues. Deletions cut 5 bases from V and 0 bases from J, with 13 bases between. The germline V gene encodes CDR1 SEHNR and CDR2 FQNEAQ (reference sequence).

This chain uses TRBV2 with TRBJ2-7; TRBD2 matches 11 bases. V shed 7 bases, J shed 6 bases, and the junction held 8 bases outside the gene matches. There are 14 residues in the CDR3. The V gene's germline CDR1 is SNHLY and CDR2 FYNNEI. CDR3 amino acids: CASIALAGVGEQYF. The CDR3 coding sequence is TGTGCCAGCATTGCACTAGCGGGAGTTGGCGAGCAGTACTTC. The full variable domain, rest sourced from reference TRBV2 and TRBJ2-7, is EPEVTQTPSHQVTQMGQEVILRCVPISNHLYFYWYRQILGQKVEFLVSFYNNEISEKSEIFDDQFSVERPDGSNFTLKIRSTKLEDSAMYFCASIALAGVGEQYFGPGTRLTVT.

This clone was detected once. This chain connects TRBV5-4 to TRBJ1-2; 9 bases are shared with TRBD1. This CDR3 comprises 14 residues. The J segment lost 5 bases and the V segment lost 5 bases, leaving 7 bases of the junction unmatched. Germline CDR1 is SGHNT and CDR2 is YYREEE (reference sequence). CDR3 in DNA: TGTGCCAGCAGGAAGACAGGGGGGCCTTATGGCTACACCTTC. Translation gives CASRKTGGPYGYTF. The full variable domain, in which reference TRBV5-4 and TRBJ1-2 provide the parts outside the CDR3, is ETGVTQSPTHLIKTRGQQVTLRCSSQSGHNTVSWYQQALGQGPQFIFQYYREEENGRGNFPPRFSGLQFPNYSSELNVNALELDDSALYLCASRKTGGPYGYTFGSGTRLTVV.

The rearrangement uses TRBV11-2 and TRBJ1-1; D is unclear. Germline V lookup: CDR1 SGHAT, CDR2 FQNNGV. Trimming stripped 0 bases from V and 4 bases from J, with 9 bases between. This CDR3 region has 14 residues. This CDR3 reads CASSLDRVFTEAFF. CDR3 in DNA: TGTGCCAGCAGCTTAGATCGAGTTTTCACTGAAGCTTTCTTT.

The chain combines TRBV19 with TRBJ2-5, with D possibly being TRBD2 (5 bases). The CDR3 is made up of 11 amino acids. The germline CDR1 and CDR2 sequences are LNHDA and SQIVND (reference sequence). V lost 11 bases and J lost 1, with 8 bases in between. The chain's CDR3 is CASSSQETQYF. The CDR3 DNA follows: TGTGCCTCTAGCAGCCAAGAGACCCAGTACTTC.

The chain carries TRBV28 and TRBJ2-7, with TRBD1 matching over 7 bases. Germline trimming cut 9 bases from V and 6 bases from J; bases unmatched to any gene: 11. Germline V lookup: CDR1 MDHEN, CDR2 SYDVKM. This CDR3 is built from 13 residues. The CDR3 nucleotides are TGTGCCAGTCTATCCGGGACAGCCCTCGAGCAGTACTTC. Amino acid sequence: CASLSGTALEQYF.

J is TRBJ1-1 and V is TRBV7-3; D unresolved. The germline CDR1 and CDR2 sequences are SGHTA and FQGTGA. The CDR3 covers 13 residues. Deletions cut 1 base from V and 1 base from J, with 4 bases between. The CDR3: CASSLNRNTEAFF. The CDR3 region has the DNA TGTGCCAGCAGCTTAAACAGGAACACTGAAGCTTTCTTT.

The chain is built from TRBV19 and TRBJ1-2; TRBD1 might be the D (5 bases). V was trimmed by 7 bases and J by 6 bases, leaving 15 bases between them. Germline V gene data show CDR1 as LNHDA and CDR2 as SQIVND (reference sequence). The CDR3 loop spans 13 amino acids. The CDR3 DNA reads as TGTGCCAGTATTCAAAAAGGGGATCATGGCTACACCTTC. Its translation is CASIQKGDHGYTF.

The chain combines TRBV4-1 with TRBJ1-4; unclear D gene. Trimming left V 2 bases short and J 7 bases short, with 14 bases between. Germline CDR1 reads MGHRA; CDR2 reads YSYEKL. The CDR3 consists of 15 residues. The CDR3 DNA sequence: TGCGCCAGCAGCCAACCTATTCTAGGAAGTGAAAAACTGTTTTTT. It translates to CASSQPILGSEKLFF.

The chain has TRBV6-5 and TRBJ2-3; a weak D match, TRBD1 (6 bases). V dropped 6 bases and J dropped 5 bases, with 12 bases sitting between them. This CDR3 is built from 13 residues. Germline CDR1 MNHEY, CDR2 SVGAGI. The CDR3 reads CASSPLGGDTQYF. Written as DNA, the CDR3 is TGTGCCAGCAGCCCGCTAGGGGGAGATACGCAGTATTTT.

The chain links TRBV3-1 (or the pseudogene TRBV3-2) to TRBJ2-2; no clear D gene. Trimming took 1 base from V and 4 from J, leaving 10 bases between them. The CDR3 extends over 15 amino acids. The germline gives CDR1 LGHDT, CDR2 YNNKEL (reference sequence). The CDR3 DNA reads TGTGCCAGCAGCCAAGGTCCCTCGAGCACCGGGGAGCTGTTTTTT. It yields the protein CASSQGPSSTGELFF.

V gene TRBV6-1 combines with J gene TRBJ1-3; D is uncertain. CDR3 length: 16 amino acids. Germline CDR1 is MNHNS and CDR2 is SASEGT. V was shortened by 4 bases and J by 1 base, with 14 bases between the two germline ends. CDR3 in DNA: TGTGCCAGCAGTGTCTCGGGGTCCTATTCTGGAAACACCATATATTTT. Amino acid sequence: CASSVSGSYSGNTIYF.

The chain links TRBV28 to TRBJ2-7, with TRBD1 matching over 8 bases. The CDR3 is made up of 15 amino acids. Unmatched junction bases numbered 11, after V lost 5 bases and J lost 5 bases. Per the germline V gene, CDR1 is MDHEN and CDR2 is SYDVKM. Here the CDR3 DNA reads TGTGCCAGCAGTGCAAGGACAGGGTCGGACGACGAGCAGTACTTC. Translation: CASSARTGSDDEQYF. Using reference TRBV28 and TRBJ2-7 for the parts outside the CDR3, the full variable domain is DVKVTQSSRYLVKRTGEKVFLECVQDMDHENMFWYRQDPGLGLRLIYFSYDVKMKEKGDIPEGYSVSREKKERFSLILESASTNQTSMYLCASSARTGSDDEQYFGPGTRLTVT.

The chain uses TRBV18 and TRBJ1-3; D is unclear. The CDR3 loop spans 16 amino acids. CDR1 is KGHSH and CDR2 is LQKENI in the germline V gene. V lost 6 bases to trimming and J lost 0 bases, with 15 bases between them. CDR3 protein: CASSRQPISSGNTIYF. DNA for the CDR3: TGTGCCAGCTCGAGACAACCGATAAGCTCTGGAAACACCATATATTTT.

This clone was observed once. This CDR3 is CATSSRTGVSDTQYF. CDR3 DNA: TGTGCCACCAGTTCAAGGACAGGGGTGTCGGATACGCAGTATTTT. The chain couples TRBV24-1 to TRBJ2-3, with 9 bases matching TRBD1. CDR1 and CDR2 from the germline V gene are KGHDR and SFDVKD. The CDR3 is made up of 15 amino acids. J gave up 6 bases and V 6 bases, and 9 bases lay outside the gene matches.

The chain employs TRBV5-1 and TRBJ2-1; weak D call: TRBD1 (5 bases). Trimming removed 4 bases at V and 6 bases at J, with 8 bases between. The length of the CDR3 is 12 residues. Germline V gene sequence: CDR1 SGHRS, CDR2 YFSETQ. The CDR3 nucleotides read TGCGCCAGCAGCCTCACAGGCAATGAGCAGTTCTTC. Translation: CASSLTGNEQFF.

The chain joins TRBV12-3 or TRBV12-4 to TRBJ2-5; unclear D gene. The ends were cut back, 5 bases at V and 2 bases at J, with 3 bases in the middle. The CDR3 length is 11 residues. CDR3: CASSQQETQYF. CDR3 bases: TGTGCCAGCAGTCAACAAGAGACCCAGTACTTC.

The J gene is TRBJ1-5, the V gene TRBV3-1 (or the pseudogene TRBV3-2); no clear D. Germline loops: CDR1 LGHDT, CDR2 YNNKEL (reference sequence). CDR3 size: 12 residues. V was shortened by 3 bases and J by 5 bases, with 5 bases between the two germline ends. This chain's CDR3 is CASSQGDQPQHF. CDR3 DNA sequence: TGTGCCAGCAGCCAGGGAGATCAGCCCCAGCATTTT.

The genes are TRBV5-4 and TRBJ2-3; D call uncertain. The CDR3 covers 17 residues. The ends were cut back, 2 bases at V and 4 bases at J, with 20 bases in the middle. Germline V gene sequence: CDR1 SGHNT, CDR2 YYREEE (reference sequence). The chain's CDR3 is CASSLSLLGLTADTQYF. As DNA, the CDR3 is TGTGCCAGCAGCTTAAGTTTGCTAGGATTGACGGCAGATACGCAGTATTTT.